The T cell receptor beta chain under discussion was sequenced for a study of T-cell memory formation after mild COVID-19. The study, taken as a whole, reports: Nothing confirmed that second-wave clones peaking on day 37 were specific for SARS-CoV-2.

With respect to this clonotype: Its antigen is currently unknown. An end of the junction differs from the germline gene, which may be a read error.

Libraries for TCRalpha and TCRbeta carried sample barcodes and unique molecular identifiers via 5'RACE. TCRdb re-called the 5' RACE reads with MiXCR, one entry per CDR3 protein. Altogether over 150,000 distinct CDR3 sequences are present, about a fifth being singletons, with the ten largest covering roughly 23%. CDR3 length: 15 amino acids. From germline, CDR1 is SGHVS and CDR2 FNYEAQ. This TCR came from an adult woman who had mild COVID-19 (a few samples of this study predate the infection). Cell type and time point are not known. The V gene is TRBV7-6, the J gene TRBJ1-5, with a tentative D call TRBD1 (6 bases). The material sequenced was PBMCs or a T cell subset sorted from them (not recorded which). The DNA of the CDR3 is TGTGCCAGCAGTTTAGGGGGGAATAGCAATCAGCCCCAGCATTTT. This translates into CASSLGGNSNQPQHF.